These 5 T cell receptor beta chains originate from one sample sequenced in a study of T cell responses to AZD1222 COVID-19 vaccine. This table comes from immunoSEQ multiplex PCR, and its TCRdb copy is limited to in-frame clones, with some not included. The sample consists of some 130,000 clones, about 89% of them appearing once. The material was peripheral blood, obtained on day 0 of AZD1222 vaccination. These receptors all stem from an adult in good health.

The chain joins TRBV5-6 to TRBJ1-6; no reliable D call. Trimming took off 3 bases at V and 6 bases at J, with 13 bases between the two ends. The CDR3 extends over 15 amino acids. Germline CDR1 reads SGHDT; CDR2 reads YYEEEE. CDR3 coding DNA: TGTGCCAGCAGCTCCCGGGCTGAGCTTAATTCACCCCTCCACTTT. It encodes CASSSRAELNSPLHF.

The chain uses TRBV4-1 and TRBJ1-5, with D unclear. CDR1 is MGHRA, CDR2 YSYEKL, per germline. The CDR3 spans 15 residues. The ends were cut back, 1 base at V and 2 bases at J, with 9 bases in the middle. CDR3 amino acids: CASSQGRTRNQPQHF. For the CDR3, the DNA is TGCGCCAGCAGCCAAGGCAGGACGCGCAATCAGCCCCAGCATTTT.

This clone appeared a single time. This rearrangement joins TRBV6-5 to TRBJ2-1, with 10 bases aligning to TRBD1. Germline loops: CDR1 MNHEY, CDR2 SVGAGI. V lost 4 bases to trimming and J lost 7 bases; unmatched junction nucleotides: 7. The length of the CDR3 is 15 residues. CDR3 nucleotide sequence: TGTGCCAGCAGTTGGCGGGACAGGGGCCTTAATGAGCAGTTCTTC. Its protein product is CASSWRDRGLNEQFF.

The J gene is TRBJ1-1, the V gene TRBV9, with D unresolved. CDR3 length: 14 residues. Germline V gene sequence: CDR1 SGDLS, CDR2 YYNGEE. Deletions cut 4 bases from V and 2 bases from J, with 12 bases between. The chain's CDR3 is CASSLGPSNTEAFF. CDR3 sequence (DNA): TGTGCCAGCAGCCTTGGACCAAGTAACACTGAAGCTTTCTTT. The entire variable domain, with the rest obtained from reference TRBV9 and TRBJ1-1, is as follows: DSGVTQTPKHLITATGQRVTLRCSPRSGDLSVYWYQQSLDQGLQFLIQYYNGEERAKGNILERFSAQQFPDLHSELNLSSLELGDSALYFCASSLGPSNTEAFFGQGTRLTVV.

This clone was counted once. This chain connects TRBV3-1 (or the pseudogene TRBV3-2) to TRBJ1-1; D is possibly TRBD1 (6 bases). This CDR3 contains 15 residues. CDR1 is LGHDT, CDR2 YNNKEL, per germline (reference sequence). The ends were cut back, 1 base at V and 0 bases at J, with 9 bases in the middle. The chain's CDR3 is CASSQGGGLNTEAFF. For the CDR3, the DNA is TGTGCCAGCAGCCAAGGAGGGGGACTGAACACTGAAGCTTTCTTT.